Listed below are T cell receptor beta chains from one sample, sequenced in a study of cytomegalovirus exposure and HLA in healthy donors. Assay used: immunoSEQ multiplex PCR; TCRdb lists only in-frame clones, some missing. The sample yields fewer than 110,000 clones, 65% to 75% seen once. The sample consisted of PBMCs. The receptors here all came from a woman aged 40 to 50 in good health and CMV-seronegative. The CDR3 runs from the conserved cysteine through the conserved F or W. D genes are given only for firm matches. Clone size is stated in some rows and not others, as once, few, many or a class when expanded.

J gene,D gene,clone size,V gene,CDR3 DNA,CDR3 protein
TRBJ1-1,TRBD1,-,TRBV7-9,TGTGCCAGCAGCTTGGGGGACAGGGAAGCTTTCTTT,CASSLGDREAFF
TRBJ2-6,-,-,TRBV5-4,TGTGCCAGCAGCTTGGGGGCAGTAAGGGCCAACGTCCTGACTTTC,CASSLGAVRANVLTF
TRBJ2-5,-,few,TRBV6-5,TGTGCCAGCAGTACTCTGACGGACTATCAAGAGACCCAGTACTTC,CASSTLTDYQETQYF
TRBJ2-5,TRBD2,once,TRBV5-6,TGTGCCAGCAGCCTCACGTTTAGCGGGGGGGAAGAGACCCAGTACTTC,CASSLTFSGGEETQYF
TRBJ1-6,-,-,TRBV6-1,TGTGCCAGCAGATCGGACAGTCATTCACCCCTCCACTTT,CASRSDSHSPLHF
TRBJ2-3,-,-,TRBV10-3,TGTGCCATCAGTGGAGTGAGCGATACGCAGTATTTT,CAISGVSDTQYF
TRBJ1-5,TRBD1,-,TRBV10-3,TGTGCCATCAGCGATGGACAGGGTAACAATCAGCCCCAGCATTTT,CAISDGQGNNQPQHF
TRBJ1-4,-,-,TRBV6-5,TGTGCCAGCAGTAGGCAGGTCGGTGAAAAACTGTTTTTT,CASSRQVGEKLFF
TRBJ2-7,-,-,TRBV28,TGTGCCAGCAGTTTTAACAGGAGAGACGAGCAGTACTTC,CASSFNRRDEQYF
TRBJ2-1,TRBD2,-,TRBV5-4,TGTGCCAGCAGTTTGGGGTCTAGCGGACCCTACAATGAGCAGTTCTTC,CASSLGSSGPYNEQFF
TRBJ2-7,-,-,TRBV2,TGTGCCAGCAGTAGACAGTTCTACGAGCAGTACTTC,CASSRQFYEQYF
TRBJ2-1,TRBD2,few,TRBV11-1,TGTGCCAGCAGCCGTAGAGTGGCTAGCGGTTCGGACACCAATGAGCAGTTCTTC,CASSRRVASGSDTNEQFF
TRBJ2-2,-,-,TRBV27,TGTGCCAGCAGTTTATCGTATGCCGGGGGACGGAACACCGGGGAGCTGTTTTTT,CASSLSYAGGRNTGELFF
TRBJ1-5,-,-,TRBV5-8,TGTGCCAGCAGCTTGAACAGGGTATCAAGGCAGCCCCAGCATTTT,CASSLNRVSRQPQHF
TRBJ1-1,TRBD1,-,TRBV19,TGTGCCAGTGGACCACAGGGGGACACTGAAGCTTTCTTT,CASGPQGDTEAFF
TRBJ2-5,-,-,TRBV18,TGTGCCAGCTCAGGTTCAGGGGAAGAGACCCAGTACTTC,CASSGSGEETQYF
TRBJ2-7,-,-,TRBV5-1,TGCGCCAGCAGCTGGGGGACGGGAGCGAATTCCTACGAGCAGTACTTC,CASSWGTGANSYEQYF
TRBJ2-7,-,-,TRBV7-8,TGTGCCAGCAGCTTATTTCAGGGCTACGAGCAGTACTTC,CASSLFQGYEQYF
TRBJ2-2,TRBD2,-,TRBV27,TGTGCCAGCAGAGTAGCGGGAGCGCTATACACCGGGGAGCTGTTTTTT,CASRVAGALYTGELFF
TRBJ1-6,-,-,TRBV30,TGTGCCTGGAGTGTCGCGCCGTCCTCCTATAATTCACCCCTCCACTTT,CAWSVAPSSYNSPLHF
TRBJ2-7,-,-,TRBV7-9,TGTGCCAGCAGCTTAGTTGGGGGGGCTCCCGAGCAGTACTTC,CASSLVGGAPEQYF
TRBJ1-2,-,-,TRBV28,TGTGCCAGCAGTTTAGGCACAGTAAACTATGGCTACACCTTC,CASSLGTVNYGYTF
TRBJ1-3,-,-,TRBV10-3,TGTGCCATCAGTGAAGTCAGGCGTGGAAACACCATATATTTT,CAISEVRRGNTIYF
TRBJ2-7,-,-,TRBV18,TGTGCCAGCTCACCGGGGAGGCCCTACGAGCAGTACTTC,CASSPGRPYEQYF
TRBJ2-7,-,few,TRBV6-5,TGTGCCAGCAGTTCCGCAATCCCGGGACAAAGGGGGCAGTACTTC,CASSSAIPGQRGQYF
TRBJ2-7,-,once,TRBV9,TGTGCCAGCAGCGAACAACCGGGACTCAGTTACGAGCAGTACTTC,CASSEQPGLSYEQYF
TRBJ2-1,-,once,TRBV5-1,TGCGCCAGCAGCTTGTCATCATGGGGGGATGGGGAGCAGTTCTTC,CASSLSSWGDGEQFF